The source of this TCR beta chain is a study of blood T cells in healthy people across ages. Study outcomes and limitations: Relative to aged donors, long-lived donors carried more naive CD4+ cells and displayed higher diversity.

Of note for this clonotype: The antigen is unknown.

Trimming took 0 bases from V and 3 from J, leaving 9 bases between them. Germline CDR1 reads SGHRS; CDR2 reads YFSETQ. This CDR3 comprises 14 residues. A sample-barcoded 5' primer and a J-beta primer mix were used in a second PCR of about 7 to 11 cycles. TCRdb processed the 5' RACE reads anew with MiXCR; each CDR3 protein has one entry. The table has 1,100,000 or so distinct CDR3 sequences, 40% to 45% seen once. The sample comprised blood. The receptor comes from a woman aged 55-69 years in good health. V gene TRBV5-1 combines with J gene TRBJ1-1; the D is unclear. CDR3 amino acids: CASSLGQRDTEAFF. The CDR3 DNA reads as TGCGCCAGCAGCTTGGGGCAGCGGGACACTGAAGCTTTCTTT.